This T cell receptor (beta chain) came from a study of blood T cell repertoires in COVID-19. The repertoire was sequenced with immunoSEQ multiplex PCR; TCRdb's copy has only in-frame clones and lacks some. The table lists around 290,000 clones, approximately 88% of them singletons. This TCR came from a woman aged 40 to 50 who had recovered from COVID-19. Sequencing input: PBMCs or T cells enriched from blood (not recorded which).

CDR3 DNA sequence: TGTGCCATCAGTGAGGACGGGACACTTAAAGCTTTCTTT. Protein: CAISEDGTLKAFF. The rearrangement joins TRBV10-3 to TRBJ1-1; weak D call: TRBD1 (6 bases). The CDR3 runs to 13 residues. Trimming shortened V by 2 bases and J by 9 bases, and 13 bases separated the two germline ends. CDR1 is ENHRY, CDR2 SYGVKD, per germline.